The sample holds many counts of the clone carrying this T cell receptor beta chain. Ligated cDNA underwent four rounds of PCR with nested alpha and beta constant region primers and SP2. Blood and skin TCR RNA was reverse transcribed with alpha and beta constant primers. Via MiXCR, TCRdb re-called the 5' RACE reads, giving one row per CDR3 protein. The sample carries about 48,000 distinct CDR3 sequences, approximately 4.5% recorded once. The CDR3 is 17 residues long. Trimming removed 3 bases from V and 0 bases from J; junction bases left unmatched: 3. Germline V gives CDR1 SGHRS, CDR2 YFSETQ. This record belongs to a study of naive and memory T cell subsets. An oligonucleotide containing a UMI was ligated to the 3' end of TCR cDNA. RNA was extracted from approximately 2.6 ml of whole blood of healthy adults.

This receptor was obtained from a female donor in good health. This chain uses TRBV5-1 with TRBJ2-1, with 13 bases aligning to TRBD2. The CDR3 loop is CASSWTSGSPSYNEQFF. The CDR3 DNA sequence: TGCGCCAGCAGCTGGACTAGCGGGAGCCCCTCCTACAATGAGCAGTTCTTC.